This TCR beta chain was recorded in a study of blood T cell repertoires in COVID-19. The ends lost 5 bases at V and 4 bases at J; junction bases unmatched: 6. The CDR3 runs 15 residues. The germline gives CDR1 MNHEY, CDR2 SMNVEV (reference sequence). This table comes from immunoSEQ multiplex PCR, and its TCRdb copy is limited to in-frame clones, with some not included. The data contain 210,000 or so clones, under 85% of them singletons. Sequencing was done on a sample of PBMCs or T cells enriched from blood (not recorded which). The rearrangement uses TRBV27 and TRBJ2-7, with 12 bases lining up with TRBD2. The TCR was taken from a man in his 60s who had recovered from COVID-19. CDR3 coding DNA: TGTGCCAGCAGTCATGGACTAGCGGGGTGGTACGAGCAGTACTTC. Its protein is CASSHGLAGWYEQYF.